This record covers a single T cell receptor beta chain. The antigen remains unidentified. The sample belongs to a study of cytomegalovirus exposure and HLA in healthy donors. Study-wide results and limits: The authors later linked a missense DCLRE1C variant to TCR beta V- and J-gene trimming.

PCR primers comprised 60 Vbeta and 13 Jbeta primers. The table came from immunoSEQ multiplex PCR; TCRdb's copy has only in-frame clones and leaves some out. The sample lists around 140,000 clones; approximately 80% were seen once. The CDR3 spans 13 residues. J was trimmed by 6 bases and V by 4 bases; bases with no gene match: 2. The germline CDR1 and CDR2 sequences are SGHRS and YFSETQ. The receptor was derived from a woman in her thirties or forties in good health and CMV-seropositive. Sequenced sample: PBMCs. The chain combines TRBV5-1 with TRBJ1-3; TRBD1 matches at 9 bases. CDR3 DNA sequence: TGCGCCAGCAGCAGGGACAGGGAAAACACCATATATTTT. Residues: CASSRDRENTIYF.